The 32 T cell receptor beta chains listed next were all sequenced from one sample in a study of cytomegalovirus exposure and HLA in healthy donors. Primers included in the PCR were 60 Vbeta and 13 Jbeta primers. Here immunoSEQ multiplex PCR was the method, and the copy in TCRdb shows in-frame clones only, minus some. Of fewer than 250,000 clones listed, roughly 83% are singletons. What was sequenced was PBMCs. These receptors came from a girl aged 5-17 years in good health and CMV-seronegative.

The chain combines TRBV28 with TRBJ2-4, with D maybe TRBD1 (6 bases). The V end lost 3 bases, the J end lost 3 bases, and 9 bases lay between the germline ends. This CDR3 contains 14 residues. The germline CDR1 and CDR2 sequences are MDHEN and SYDVKM. The CDR3 bases are TGTGCCAGCAGTTTCGGACAGCTCAAAAACATTCAGTACTTC. Translation: CASSFGQLKNIQYF.

The chain employs TRBV2 and TRBJ1-1; unclear D gene. Germline CDR1 SNHLY, CDR2 FYNNEI. With 5 bases removed from V and 3 bases from J, the gap between germline ends came to 10 bases. This CDR3 spans 13 amino acids. CDR3 loop: CASSTHQDTEAFF. In nucleotides, the CDR3 is TGTGCCAGCAGTACACACCAGGACACTGAAGCTTTCTTT.

This rearrangement joins TRBV6-5 to TRBJ1-2, with 9 bases identical to TRBD1. Trimming cost V 6 bases and J 2 bases; bases outside gene matches: 4. Germline assignment: CDR1 MNHEY and CDR2 SVGAGI. The length of the CDR3 is 14 residues. The CDR3: CASRTGGVNYGYTF. DNA of the CDR3: TGTGCCAGCAGGACAGGGGGGGTAAACTATGGCTACACCTTC.

This clone has just a few counts. The chain uses TRBV5-4 and TRBJ1-1, with D perhaps TRBD1 (5 bases). Germline loops: CDR1 SGHNT, CDR2 YYREEE (reference sequence). Trimming took 6 bases from V and 5 from J, leaving 14 bases between them. CDR3 length: 13 residues. The chain's CDR3 is CASNIRGVTEAFF. CDR3 bases: TGTGCCAGCAACATCCGGGGGGTTACTGAAGCTTTCTTT.

The V gene is TRBV5-5, the J gene TRBJ1-6, with TRBD1 matching 9 bases. CDR3 length: 14 amino acids. CDR1 SGHKS and CDR2 YYEKEE come from the germline V gene (reference sequence). The junction had 3 bases not matched to a gene; V was cut back by 5 bases and J by 6 bases. The CDR3 nucleotides read TGTGCCAGCAGTCGGGACAGGGTTAATTCACCCCTCCACTTT. Translated, it gives CASSRDRVNSPLHF.

This sequence joins TRBV18 and TRBJ2-2; TRBD1 agrees at 10 bases. The CDR3 spans 16 residues. Germline V gives CDR1 KGHSH, CDR2 LQKENI. Trimming at V came to 4 bases and at J to 4 bases, leaving 6 bases not matched to a gene. The CDR3 DNA reads TGTGCCAGCTCACAGGGGACAGGGGCAAGCACCGGGGAGCTGTTTTTT. Amino acids: CASSQGTGASTGELFF.

A single count supports this clone. The sample contains more than one DNA sequence encoding this CDR3. The chain has TRBV27 and TRBJ2-7; TRBD1 is a possible D gene (6 bases). The CDR3 runs to 13 residues. From germline, CDR1 is MNHEY and CDR2 SMNVEV (reference sequence). V lost 8 bases, J lost 1 base, and 12 bases lay in between. CDR3 sequence (DNA): TGTGCCAGCGCAGGGGCTTTTTCCTACGAGCAGTACTTC. This gives the protein CASAGAFSYEQYF.

This chain links TRBV15 with TRBJ1-5; 8 bases agree with TRBD1. This CDR3 has 16 amino acids. Germline trimming cut 3 bases from V and 0 bases from J; bases unmatched to any gene: 4. Germline V gives CDR1 LNHNV, CDR2 YYDKDF (reference sequence). DNA for the CDR3: TGTGCCACCAGCAGTGGACAGGGAAGTAGCAATCAGCCCCAGCATTTT. It yields the protein CATSSGQGSSNQPQHF.

CDR3 coding DNA: TGTGCCATCAGTGTTTCAGAGAACACTGAAGCTTTCTTT. Its translation: CAISVSENTEAFF. The genes are TRBV10-3 and TRBJ1-1; no firm D call. Trimming pared 4 bases from V and 1 base from J, leaving 7 bases between. The CDR3 consists of 13 residues. Germline V lookup: CDR1 ENHRY, CDR2 SYGVKD.

The V call is TRBV7-3, the J call TRBJ2-3; a possible D gene is TRBD2 (6 bases). The CDR3 has 12 residues. Trimming took off 5 bases at V and 5 bases at J, with 8 bases between the two ends. Germline V lookup: CDR1 SGHTA, CDR2 FQGTGA. This CDR3 is CASSVGGDTQYF. The CDR3 DNA reads TGTGCCAGCAGCGTCGGGGGAGATACGCAGTATTTT.

The V gene is TRBV5-1, the J gene TRBJ2-5; 7 bases are shared with TRBD1. V dropped 4 bases and J dropped 7; count of bases not matched to a gene: 13. This CDR3 spans 15 amino acids. Germline V gene data show CDR1 as SGHRS and CDR2 as YFSETQ. The CDR3 region is CASSSFSTGSGTQYF. The DNA of the CDR3 is TGCGCCAGCAGCAGCTTCTCGACAGGGTCCGGGACCCAGTACTTC.

This rearrangement joins TRBV7-3 to TRBJ2-3, with 10 positions matching TRBD2. Germline CDR1 and CDR2: SGHTA and FQGTGA. The CDR3 totals 16 residues. Trimming removed 2 bases from V and 5 bases from J; junction bases left unmatched: 7. CDR3: CASSLGAGGPRDTQYF. The CDR3 DNA follows: TGTGCCAGCAGCTTAGGAGCGGGAGGGCCGAGAGATACGCAGTATTTT.

V and J are TRBV28 and TRBJ1-2, with D uncertain. This CDR3 is built from 15 residues. Trimming took off 3 bases at V and 8 bases at J, with 19 bases between the two ends. Germline CDR1 MDHEN, CDR2 SYDVKM. Written as DNA, the CDR3 is TGTGCCAGCAGTTTTTTGGACCCTGGAGCGGGGGGCTACACCTTC. It codes for CASSFLDPGAGGYTF.

This sequence joins TRBV10-3 and TRBJ2-7, with 11 positions matching TRBD2. This CDR3 is built from 16 residues. Germline loops: CDR1 ENHRY, CDR2 SYGVKD. Germline trimming cut 3 bases from V and 5 bases from J; bases unmatched to any gene: 9. The CDR3 reads CAISDSLAGGPNEQYF. The CDR3 region has the DNA TGTGCCATCAGTGACTCTTTAGCGGGAGGGCCCAACGAGCAGTACTTC.

V is TRBV18 and J is TRBJ1-2; 7 nucleotides align to TRBD1. The ends lost 6 bases at V and 6 bases at J; junction bases unmatched: 10. CDR3 length: 14 amino acids. Germline CDR1 and CDR2: KGHSH and LQKENI. The CDR3 spells CASSPQTGRDGYTF. CDR3 in DNA: TGTGCCAGCTCCCCTCAGACAGGGCGGGATGGCTACACCTTC.

This chain links TRBV30 with TRBJ2-7; 9 nucleotides agree with TRBD1. There are 17 residues in the CDR3. Germline assignment: CDR1 GTSNPN and CDR2 SVGIG (reference sequence). V was pared by 2 bases and J by 2 bases, with 13 bases of the junction left unmatched. The CDR3 here is CAWSSGQGTVPAYEQYF. DNA of the CDR3: TGTGCCTGGAGTTCAGGACAGGGGACAGTCCCTGCCTACGAGCAGTACTTC.

This clone has a handful of counts. The chain has TRBV6-1 and TRBJ1-4, with TRBD1 as a possible D gene (6 bases). The germline gives CDR1 MNHNS, CDR2 SASEGT. V lost 4 bases and J lost 2, with 17 bases in between. The length of the CDR3 is 17 residues. The DNA of the CDR3 is TGTGCCAGCAGTGCGGGACACCTAGTAGGCACTAATGAAAAACTGTTTTTT. Amino acids: CASSAGHLVGTNEKLFF.

The CDR3 here is CASSLGLDSPTEAFF. In DNA, the CDR3 is TGCGCCAGCAGCTTGGGTTTAGATTCCCCCACTGAAGCTTTCTTT. The J gene is TRBJ1-1, the V gene TRBV5-1; D call uncertain. Trimming pared 0 bases from V and 4 bases from J, leaving 13 bases between. Germline V gene data show CDR1 as SGHRS and CDR2 as YFSETQ. The length of the CDR3 is 15 residues.

This chain joins TRBV11-2 and TRBJ1-1; D is perhaps TRBD1 (6 bases). Trimming shortened V by 1 base and J by 3 bases, and 9 bases separated the two germline ends. CDR3 length: 14 amino acids. The germline V gene encodes CDR1 SGHAT and CDR2 FQNNGV. This chain's CDR3 is CASSLGTVYTEAFF. CDR3 nucleotides: TGTGCCAGCAGCTTAGGGACAGTTTACACTGAAGCTTTCTTT.

This CDR3 reads CSALTQGKHTF. The CDR3 coding sequence is TGCAGTGCTCTAACGCAGGGGAAGCACACCTTC. This sequence joins TRBV20-1 and TRBJ1-2, with D possibly matching TRBD1 (6 bases). Trimming pared 5 bases from V and 12 bases from J, leaving 16 bases between. Germline CDR1 and CDR2: DFQATT and SNEGSKA (reference sequence). The CDR3 runs 11 residues.

DNA for the CDR3: TGTGCCTGGAGCGGGAGGGGCACAGATACGCAGTATTTT. Its translation: CAWSGRGTDTQYF. The chain joins TRBV30 to TRBJ2-3, with 8 positions matching TRBD2. The CDR3 consists of 13 residues. Germline V lookup: CDR1 GTSNPN, CDR2 SVGIG (reference sequence). V was pared by 3 bases and J by 1 base, with 0 bases of the junction left unmatched. The full variable domain, completed using reference TRBV30 and TRBJ2-3, is SQTIHQWPATLVQPVGSPLSLECTVEGTSNPNLYWYRQAAGRGLQLLFYSVGIGQISSEVPQNLSASRPQDRQFILSSKKLLLSDSGFYLCAWSGRGTDTQYFGPGTRLTVL.

This clone showed up just a few times. The chain employs TRBV5-6 and TRBJ1-5; TRBD1 matches at 8 bases. The CDR3 length is 15 residues. V lost 1 base and J lost 4; bases outside the gene matches: 4. CDR1 is SGHDT and CDR2 is YYEEEE in the germline V gene. DNA for the CDR3: TGTGCCAGCAGCTTGCGGCAGGGGGCAAATCAGCCCCAGCATTTT. It translates to CASSLRQGANQPQHF.

Points on this clone: The junction does not match germline at one end; this may be a read error. This chain uses TRBV7-9 with TRBJ1-1; 11 positions agree with TRBD1. The CDR3 runs 16 residues. In germline, CDR1 is SEHNR, CDR2 FQNEAQ (reference sequence). The CDR3 DNA sequence: TGTTCCAGCAGCTTAGTAGGACAGGGGGCGTTAAGTGAAGCTTTCTTT. Protein product: CSSSLVGQGALSEAFF.

This chain uses TRBV28 with TRBJ2-1, with TRBD2 identical over 8 bases. CDR3 size: 13 residues. Germline loops: CDR1 MDHEN, CDR2 SYDVKM. Trimming at V came to 5 bases and at J to 7 bases, leaving 4 bases not matched to a gene. As DNA, the CDR3 is TGTGCCAGCAGTAGCGGGGGTTTTAATGAGCAGTTCTTC. This codes for CASSSGGFNEQFF.

This chain uses TRBV7-9 with TRBJ1-2; D unresolved. V lost 5 bases, J lost 1 base, and 2 bases lay in between. The CDR3 runs 11 residues. Germline-derived CDR1 and CDR2 are SEHNR and FQNEAQ (reference sequence). For the CDR3, the DNA is TGTGCCAGCAGCCTTAACTATGGCTACACCTTC. Its protein is CASSLNYGYTF.

The CDR3 DNA follows: TGTGCCAGCAGCTCAGGGACAGCCACTGAAGCTTTCTTT. Translation gives CASSSGTATEAFF. This rearrangement joins TRBV7-9 to TRBJ1-1, with 7 bases matching TRBD1. Per germline, CDR1 SEHNR and CDR2 FQNEAQ (reference sequence). V was pared by 4 bases and J by 4 bases, with 3 bases of the junction left unmatched. CDR3 length equals 13 residues.

V and J are TRBV6-5 and TRBJ1-2; 12 bases map to TRBD1. V dropped 2 bases and J dropped 8; count of bases not matched to a gene: 9. The CDR3 has 16 amino acids. Germline CDR1 and CDR2: MNHEY and SVGAGI. For the CDR3, the DNA is TGTGCCAGCAGTTACGGAATGGGACAGGGGGCATGGGGCTACACCTTC. It yields the protein CASSYGMGQGAWGYTF.

This rearrangement joins TRBV2 to TRBJ1-6; 11 nucleotides align to TRBD1. The ends lost 7 bases at V and 9 bases at J; junction bases unmatched: 5. This CDR3 is built from 14 residues. The germline gives CDR1 SNHLY, CDR2 FYNNEI. The chain's CDR3 is CASTGQGAVSPLHF. Here the CDR3 DNA reads TGTGCCAGCACCGGACAGGGGGCCGTTTCACCCCTCCACTTT.

This chain joins TRBV5-1 and TRBJ2-3; possible D gene TRBD1, 7 bases. In germline, CDR1 is SGHRS, CDR2 YFSETQ. V dropped 4 bases and J dropped 7 bases, with 13 bases sitting between them. This CDR3 has 13 amino acids. The chain's CDR3 is CASSAGQSYTQYF. In nucleotides, the CDR3 is TGCGCCAGCAGCGCGGGACAGTCTTATACGCAGTATTTT.

V and J are TRBV28 and TRBJ1-3; the D gene is possibly TRBD1 (6 bases). Germline CDR1 is MDHEN and CDR2 is SYDVKM. V gave up 3 bases and J gave up 2 bases, with 20 bases separating them. CDR3 length equals 18 residues. The CDR3 DNA is TGTGCCAGCAGTTTCATCGGGAGTGGGGGGGCTACTGGAAACACCATATATTTT. Translated: CASSFIGSGGATGNTIYF.

This clone appeared a few times. The CDR3 loop reads CASSRDRGRSGYTF. DNA of the CDR3: TGTGCCAGCAGCCGGGACAGGGGCAGGAGTGGCTACACCTTC. The chain joins TRBV13 to TRBJ1-2; 10 bases are shared with TRBD1. V gave up 5 bases and J gave up 7 bases; unmatched junction bases: 7. The germline CDR1 and CDR2 sequences are PRHDT and FYEKMQ (reference sequence). This CDR3 region has 14 residues. Drawing the rest from reference TRBV13 and TRBJ1-2, the complete variable domain is AAGVIQSPRHLIKEKRETATLKCYPIPRHDTVYWYQQGPGQDPQFLISFYEKMQSDKGSIPDRFSAQQFSDYHSELNMSSLELGDSALYFCASSRDRGRSGYTFGSGTRLTVV.

The chain recombines TRBV19 with TRBJ1-5, with D perhaps TRBD1 (5 bases). Trimming took 3 bases from V and 7 from J, leaving 10 bases between them. There are 13 residues in the CDR3. In germline, CDR1 is LNHDA, CDR2 SQIVND (reference sequence). The CDR3 DNA reads TGTGCCAGTAGTATCCCTCAGGGCCAGCCCCAGCATTTT. Protein: CASSIPQGQPQHF. Full variable domain (remainder filled in from reference TRBV19 and TRBJ1-5): DGGITQSPKYLFRKEGQNVTLSCEQNLNHDAMYWYRQDPGQGLRLIYYSQIVNDFQKGDIAEGYSVSREKKESFPLTVTSAQKNPTAFYLCASSIPQGQPQHFGDGTRLSIL.